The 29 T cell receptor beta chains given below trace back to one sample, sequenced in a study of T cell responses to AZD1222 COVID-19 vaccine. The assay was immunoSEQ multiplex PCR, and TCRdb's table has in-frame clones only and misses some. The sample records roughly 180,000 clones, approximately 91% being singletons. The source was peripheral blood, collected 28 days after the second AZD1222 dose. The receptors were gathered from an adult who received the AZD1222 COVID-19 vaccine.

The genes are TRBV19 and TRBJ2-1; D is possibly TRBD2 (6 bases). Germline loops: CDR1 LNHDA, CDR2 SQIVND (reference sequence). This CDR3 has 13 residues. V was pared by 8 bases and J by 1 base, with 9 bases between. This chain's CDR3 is CASSAGSYNEQFF. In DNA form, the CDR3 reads TGTGCCAGTTCCGCGGGATCCTACAATGAGCAGTTCTTC.

For the CDR3, the DNA is TGTGCCAGCAGCTTGGGCGAGGACTATAATTCACCCCTCCACTTT. It translates to CASSLGEDYNSPLHF. This chain joins TRBV5-6 and TRBJ1-6; D is unclear. Germline-derived CDR1 and CDR2 are SGHDT and YYEEEE. V was trimmed by 0 bases and J by 3 bases, leaving 7 bases between them. The CDR3 covers 15 residues.

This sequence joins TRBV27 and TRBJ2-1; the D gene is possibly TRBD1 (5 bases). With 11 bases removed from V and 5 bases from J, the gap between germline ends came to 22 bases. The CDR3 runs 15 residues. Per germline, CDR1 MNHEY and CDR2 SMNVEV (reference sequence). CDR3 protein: CADPRSGHGNNEQFF. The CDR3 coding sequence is TGTGCCGACCCGAGGTCCGGACACGGCAACAATGAGCAGTTCTTC.

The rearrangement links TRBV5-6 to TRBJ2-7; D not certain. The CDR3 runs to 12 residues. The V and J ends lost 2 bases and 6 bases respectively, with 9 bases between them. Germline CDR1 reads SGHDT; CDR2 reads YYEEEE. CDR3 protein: CASSFLSLEQYF. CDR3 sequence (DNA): TGTGCCAGCAGCTTCCTGTCGCTCGAGCAGTACTTC.

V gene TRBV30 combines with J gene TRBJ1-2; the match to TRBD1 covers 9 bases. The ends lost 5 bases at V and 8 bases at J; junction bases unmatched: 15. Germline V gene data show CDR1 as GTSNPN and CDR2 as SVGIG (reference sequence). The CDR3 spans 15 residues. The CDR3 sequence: CAWRLPTGGIEGYTF. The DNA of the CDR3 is TGTGCCTGGCGCCTCCCGACAGGGGGAATAGAAGGCTACACCTTC.

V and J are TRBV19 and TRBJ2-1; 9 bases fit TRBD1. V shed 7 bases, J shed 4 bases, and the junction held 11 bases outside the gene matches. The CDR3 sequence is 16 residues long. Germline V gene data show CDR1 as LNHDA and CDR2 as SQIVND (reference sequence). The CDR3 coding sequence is TGTGCCAGTAACTCCGGGACAGGGACTTTTTACAATGAGCAGTTCTTC. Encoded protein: CASNSGTGTFYNEQFF. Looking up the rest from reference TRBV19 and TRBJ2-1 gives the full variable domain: DGGITQSPKYLFRKEGQNVTLSCEQNLNHDAMYWYRQDPGQGLRLIYYSQIVNDFQKGDIAEGYSVSREKKESFPLTVTSAQKNPTAFYLCASNSGTGTFYNEQFFGPGTRLTVL.

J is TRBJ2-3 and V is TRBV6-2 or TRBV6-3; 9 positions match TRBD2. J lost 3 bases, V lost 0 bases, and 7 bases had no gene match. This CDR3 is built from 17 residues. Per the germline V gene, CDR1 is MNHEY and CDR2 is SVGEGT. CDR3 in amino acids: CASSYSRSSGDTDTQYF. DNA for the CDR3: TGTGCCAGCAGTTACTCGAGGTCTAGCGGGGATACAGATACGCAGTATTTT.

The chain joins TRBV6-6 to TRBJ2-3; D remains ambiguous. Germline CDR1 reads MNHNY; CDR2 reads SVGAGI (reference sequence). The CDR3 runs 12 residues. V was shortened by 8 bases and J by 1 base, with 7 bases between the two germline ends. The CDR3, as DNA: TGTGCCAGCTATCACGGCACAGATACGCAGTATTTT. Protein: CASYHGTDTQYF.

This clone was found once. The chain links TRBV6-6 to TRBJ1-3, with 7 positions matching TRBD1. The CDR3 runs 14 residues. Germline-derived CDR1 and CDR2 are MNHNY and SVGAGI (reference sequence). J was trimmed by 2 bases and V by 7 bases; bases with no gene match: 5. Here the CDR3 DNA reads TGTGCCAGCAATACACAGGGGCCTGGAAACACCATATATTTT. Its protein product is CASNTQGPGNTIYF.

The CDR3, as DNA: TGTGCCAGCAGCCCGTTGGTAGCGGGGGGCTACGAGCAGTACTTC. It yields the protein CASSPLVAGGYEQYF. The rearrangement uses TRBV7-9 and TRBJ2-7, with 10 bases matching TRBD2. The CDR3 is 15 amino acids. With 5 bases clipped from V and 3 bases from J, the junction kept 7 bases outside the gene matches. Looked up from germline, CDR1 is SEHNR and CDR2 is FQNEAQ (reference sequence). Full variable domain (remainder filled in from reference TRBV7-9 and TRBJ2-7): DTGVSQNPRHKITKRGQNVTFRCDPISEHNRLYWYRQTLGQGPEFLTYFQNEAQLEKSRLLSDRFSAERPKGSFSTLEIQRTEQGDSAMYLCASSPLVAGGYEQYFGPGTRLTVT.

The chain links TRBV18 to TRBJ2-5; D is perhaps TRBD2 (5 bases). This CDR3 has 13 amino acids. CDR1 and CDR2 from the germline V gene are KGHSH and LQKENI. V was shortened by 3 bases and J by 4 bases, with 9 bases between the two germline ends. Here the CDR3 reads CASSPREGETQYF. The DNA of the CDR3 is TGTGCCAGCTCACCGAGGGAAGGAGAGACCCAGTACTTC.

In DNA, the CDR3 is TGTGCCTGGGAACAGGGGCTGGGAAGCTCCTATAATTCACCCCTCCACTTT. This sequence encodes CAWEQGLGSSYNSPLHF. The V call is TRBV30, the J call TRBJ1-6; 7 bases agree with TRBD1. V lost 5 bases, J lost 0 bases, and 10 bases stayed unmatched. The CDR3 length is 17 residues. In germline, CDR1 is GTSNPN, CDR2 SVGIG (reference sequence).

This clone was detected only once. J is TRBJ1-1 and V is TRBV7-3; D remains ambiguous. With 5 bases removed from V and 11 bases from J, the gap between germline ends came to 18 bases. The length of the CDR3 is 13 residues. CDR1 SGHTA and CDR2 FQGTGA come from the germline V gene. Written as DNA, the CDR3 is TGTGCCAGCAGCCCCCGGGAGGGTTTGGGTGCTTTCTTT. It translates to CASSPREGLGAFF. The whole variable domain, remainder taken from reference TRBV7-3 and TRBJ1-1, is GAGVSQTPSNKVTEKGKYVELRCDPISGHTALYWYRQSLGQGPEFLIYFQGTGAADDSGLPNDRFFAVRPEGSVSTLKIQRTERGDSAVYLCASSPREGLGAFFGQGTRLTVV.

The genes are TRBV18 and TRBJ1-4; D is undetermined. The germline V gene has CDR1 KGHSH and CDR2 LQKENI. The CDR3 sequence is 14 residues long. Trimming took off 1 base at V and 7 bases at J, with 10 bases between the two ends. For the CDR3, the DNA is TGTGCCAGCTCACCACAAGGGTTAGGTGAAAAACTGTTTTTT. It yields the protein CASSPQGLGEKLFF.

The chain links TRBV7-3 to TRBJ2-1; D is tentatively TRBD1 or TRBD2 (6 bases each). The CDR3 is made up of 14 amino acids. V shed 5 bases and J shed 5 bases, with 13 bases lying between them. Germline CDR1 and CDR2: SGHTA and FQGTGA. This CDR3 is CASSLRDIDNEQFF. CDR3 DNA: TGTGCCAGCAGCCTGCGGGACATCGACAATGAGCAGTTCTTC.

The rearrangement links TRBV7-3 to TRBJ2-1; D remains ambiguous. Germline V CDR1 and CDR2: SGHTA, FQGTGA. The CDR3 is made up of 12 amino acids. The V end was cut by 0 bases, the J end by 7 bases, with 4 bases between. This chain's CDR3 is CASSLTRNEQFF. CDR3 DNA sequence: TGTGCCAGCAGCTTAACTCGGAATGAGCAGTTCTTC. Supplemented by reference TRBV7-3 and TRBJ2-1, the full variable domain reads GAGVSQTPSNKVTEKGKYVELRCDPISGHTALYWYRQSLGQGPEFLIYFQGTGAADDSGLPNDRFFAVRPEGSVSTLKIQRTERGDSAVYLCASSLTRNEQFFGPGTRLTVL.

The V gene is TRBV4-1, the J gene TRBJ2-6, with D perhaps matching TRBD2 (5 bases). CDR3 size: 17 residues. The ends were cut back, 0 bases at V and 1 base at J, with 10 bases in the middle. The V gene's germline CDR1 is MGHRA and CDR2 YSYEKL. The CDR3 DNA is TGCGCCAGCAGCCAAGACGGGAAAATATCTGGGGCCAACGTCCTGACTTTC. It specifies CASSQDGKISGANVLTF.

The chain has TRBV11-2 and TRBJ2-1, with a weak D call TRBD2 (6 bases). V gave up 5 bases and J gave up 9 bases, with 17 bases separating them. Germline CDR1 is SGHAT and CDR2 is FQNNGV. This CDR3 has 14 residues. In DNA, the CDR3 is TGTGCCAGCAGCACTATATGGAGGGTGATTGAGCAGTTCTTC. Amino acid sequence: CASSTIWRVIEQFF.

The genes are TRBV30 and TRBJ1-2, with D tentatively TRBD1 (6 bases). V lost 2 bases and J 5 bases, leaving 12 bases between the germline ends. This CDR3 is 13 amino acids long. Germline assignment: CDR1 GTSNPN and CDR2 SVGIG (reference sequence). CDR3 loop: CAWSSDRPYGYTF. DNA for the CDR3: TGTGCCTGGAGTTCCGACAGGCCATATGGCTACACCTTC.

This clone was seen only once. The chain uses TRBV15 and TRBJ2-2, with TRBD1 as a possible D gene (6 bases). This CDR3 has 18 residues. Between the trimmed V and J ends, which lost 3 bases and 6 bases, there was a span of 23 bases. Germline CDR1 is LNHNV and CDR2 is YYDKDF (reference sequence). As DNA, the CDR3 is TGTGCCACCAGCAGCCCATGGGCCGGAGCCCCAGGGGCCGGGGAGCTGTTTTTT. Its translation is CATSSPWAGAPGAGELFF.

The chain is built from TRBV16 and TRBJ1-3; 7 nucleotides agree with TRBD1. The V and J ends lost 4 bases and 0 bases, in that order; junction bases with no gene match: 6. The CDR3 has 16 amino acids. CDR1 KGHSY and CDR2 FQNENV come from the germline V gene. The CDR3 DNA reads TGTGCCAGCAGCCTTACGCGACAGGGCTCTGGAAACACCATATATTTT. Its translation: CASSLTRQGSGNTIYF.

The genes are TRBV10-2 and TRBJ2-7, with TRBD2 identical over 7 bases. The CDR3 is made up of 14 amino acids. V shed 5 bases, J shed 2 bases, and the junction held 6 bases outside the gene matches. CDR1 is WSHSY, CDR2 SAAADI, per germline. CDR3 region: CASSWTRTAYEQYF. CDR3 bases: TGCGCCAGCAGTTGGACTAGAACAGCCTACGAGCAGTACTTC.

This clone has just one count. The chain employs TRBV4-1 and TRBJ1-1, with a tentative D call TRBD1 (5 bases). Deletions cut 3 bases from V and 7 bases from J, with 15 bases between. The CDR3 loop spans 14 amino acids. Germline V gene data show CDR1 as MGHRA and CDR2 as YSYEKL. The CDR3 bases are TGCGCCAGCAGCCAGGGACCGGGGTTGGGTGAAGCTTTCTTT. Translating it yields CASSQGPGLGEAFF.

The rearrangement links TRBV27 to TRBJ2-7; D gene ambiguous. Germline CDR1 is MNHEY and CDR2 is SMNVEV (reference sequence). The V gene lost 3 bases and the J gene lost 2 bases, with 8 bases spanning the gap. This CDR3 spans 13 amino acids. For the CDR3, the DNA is TGTGCCAGCAGTTTTGGATCCCCCTACGAGCAGTACTTC. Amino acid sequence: CASSFGSPYEQYF.

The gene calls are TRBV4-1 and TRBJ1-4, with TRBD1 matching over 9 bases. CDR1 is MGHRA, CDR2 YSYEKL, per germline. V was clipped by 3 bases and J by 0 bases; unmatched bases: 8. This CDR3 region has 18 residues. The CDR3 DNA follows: TGCGCCAGCAGCCAGGCTAACAGGGGGCGTCCAACTAATGAAAAACTGTTTTTT. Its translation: CASSQANRGRPTNEKLFF.

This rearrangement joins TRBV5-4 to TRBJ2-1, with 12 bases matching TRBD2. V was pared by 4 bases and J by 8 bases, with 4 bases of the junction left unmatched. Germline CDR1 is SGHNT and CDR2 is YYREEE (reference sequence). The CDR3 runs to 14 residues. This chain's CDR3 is CASSRLAGGYEQFF. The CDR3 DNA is TGTGCCAGCAGCCGGCTAGCGGGAGGGTATGAGCAGTTCTTC.

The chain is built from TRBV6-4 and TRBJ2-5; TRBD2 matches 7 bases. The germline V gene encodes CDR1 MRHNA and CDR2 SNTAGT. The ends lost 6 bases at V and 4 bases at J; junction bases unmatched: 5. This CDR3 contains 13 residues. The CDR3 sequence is CASSRTRGETQYF. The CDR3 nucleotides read TGTGCCAGCAGCCGGACTAGAGGAGAGACCCAGTACTTC.

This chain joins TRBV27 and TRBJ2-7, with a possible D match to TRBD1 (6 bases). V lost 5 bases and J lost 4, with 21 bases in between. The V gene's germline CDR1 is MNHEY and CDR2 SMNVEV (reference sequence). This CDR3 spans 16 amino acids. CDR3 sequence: CASSQSTGALWYEQYF. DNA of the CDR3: TGTGCCAGCAGTCAATCGACAGGCGCCCTATGGTACGAGCAGTACTTC.

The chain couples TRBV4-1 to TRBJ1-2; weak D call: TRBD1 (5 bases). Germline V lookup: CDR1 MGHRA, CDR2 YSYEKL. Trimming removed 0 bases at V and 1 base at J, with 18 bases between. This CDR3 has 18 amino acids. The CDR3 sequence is CASSQEGTSNRVNYGYTF. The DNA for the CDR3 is TGCGCCAGCAGCCAAGAAGGGACTTCCAACCGGGTTAACTATGGCTACACCTTC.